Listed below are T cell receptor beta chains from one sample, sequenced in a study of patients and donors after allogeneic stem cell transplantation. TCRdb recomputed calls from the RT-PCR reads with MiXCR, one row per CDR3 protein. The table includes about 200,000 distinct CDR3 sequences, 40% to 45% detected once. Source material: blood, either unsorted or a sorted T cell fraction (not recorded which). These receptors all come from a human donor who was either an allogeneic HSCT recipient or a stem cell or donor lymphocyte infusion donor (not recorded which). It is not recorded whose cells these are; they may come from a transplant donor. CDR3s include the opening cysteine and the closing phenylalanine or tryptophan. Each record gives: clone size, J gene, D gene, V gene, CDR3 protein, CDR3 DNA. A D gene is named only where the DNA matches it firmly. Size is omitted from some rows. Given values are once, few, many or a class for expanded clones.

few	TRBJ2-1	-	TRBV21-1	CASSEYFVRDNEQFF	TGTGCCAGCAGCGAGTACTTTGTGAGAGACAATGAGCAGTTCTTC
-	TRBJ1-1	TRBD1	TRBV27	CASQGGNTEAFF	TGTGCCAGCCAGGGGGGGAACACTGAAGCTTTCTTT
few	TRBJ1-4	-	TRBV3-1	CASSQSRATNEKLFF	TGTGCCAGCAGCCAGTCTCGTGCAACTAATGAAAAACTGTTTTTT
-	TRBJ1-3	-	TRBV3-1	CASSQGLPNTIYF	TGTGCCAGCAGCCAAGGTCTACCAAACACCATATATTTT
-	TRBJ1-1	TRBD1	TRBV3-1	CASSPRDRGSFTEAFF	TGTGCCAGCAGCCCCCGGGACAGGGGCAGTTTTACTGAAGCTTTCTTT
-	TRBJ1-1	-	TRBV28	CASSLPKNTEAFF	TGTGCCAGCAGTTTGCCTAAAAACACTGAAGCTTTCTTT
-	TRBJ2-3	TRBD2	TRBV12-3/TRBV12-4	CASSLTTSGTQYF	TGTGCCAGCAGTTTAACGACTAGCGGTACGCAGTATTTT
few	TRBJ1-2	TRBD1	TRBV7-9	CASSHIGTGGNYGYTF	TGTGCCAGCAGCCATATTGGGACAGGGGGCAACTATGGCTACACCTTC
few	TRBJ2-3	-	TRBV15	CATSRDQSPTDTQYF	TGTGCCACCAGCAGAGATCAGAGTCCCACAGATACGCAGTATTTT
once	TRBJ2-1	TRBD1	TRBV29-1	CSVARTGTYNEQFF	TGCAGCGTGGCCCGGACAGGGACCTACAATGAGCAGTTCTTC
many	TRBJ1-1	-	TRBV29-1	CSGQDNMNTEAFF	TGCAGCGGACAGGACAACATGAACACTGAAGCTTTCTTT
few	TRBJ2-1	TRBD1	TRBV27	CASSMGQGTYNEQFF	TGTGCCAGCAGCATGGGACAGGGGACCTACAATGAGCAGTTCTTC
-	TRBJ2-1	-	TRBV7-8	CASTIEPFRNEQFF	TGTGCCAGCACCATAGAGCCTTTTAGGAATGAGCAGTTCTTC
-	TRBJ2-2	TRBD1	TRBV12-3/TRBV12-4	CASSWDRAGELFF	TGTGCCAGCAGTTGGGACAGGGCCGGGGAGCTGTTTTTT
-	TRBJ2-3	-	TRBV11-1	CASSLSFGERADTQYF	TGTGCCAGCAGCTTAAGCTTCGGGGAGAGAGCAGATACGCAGTATTTT
few	TRBJ1-2	-	TRBV7-9	CASSPRTVYGYTF	TGTGCCAGCAGCCCCAGGACCGTCTATGGCTACACCTTC
few	TRBJ1-1	-	TRBV6-6	CASSTHQGNTEAFF	TGTGCCAGCAGCACTCATCAGGGAAACACTGAAGCTTTCTTT
few	TRBJ2-7	-	TRBV10-3	CAISTRRSSYEQYF	TGTGCCATCAGTACCCGCAGGAGCTCCTACGAGCAGTACTTC
-	TRBJ2-1	TRBD2	TRBV7-2	CASSLAGRSYNEQFF	TGTGCCAGCAGCCTAGCGGGACGCTCCTACAATGAGCAGTTCTTC
-	TRBJ2-3	-	TRBV11-2	CASSPGGLGPSTDTQYF	TGTGCCAGCAGCCCAGGAGGCCTCGGGCCTAGCACAGATACGCAGTATTTT
-	TRBJ1-1	-	TRBV20-1	CSARVYTGTVDTEAFF	TGCAGTGCTAGAGTCTATACCGGGACCGTAGACACTGAAGCTTTCTTT
few	TRBJ1-2	-	TRBV3-1	CASSQDEYYGYTF	TGTGCCAGCAGCCAGGACGAGTACTATGGCTACACCTTC
-	TRBJ1-2	TRBD1	TRBV9	CASTLRDSYYGYTF	TGTGCCAGCACCCTCCGGGACAGCTACTATGGCTACACCTTC
-	TRBJ1-2	-	TRBV5-1	CASSPPIKARYTF	TGCGCCAGCAGCCCCCCAATAAAAGCAAGATACACCTTC
-	TRBJ1-3	TRBD1	TRBV7-2	CASSRDRVDTIYF	TGTGCCAGCAGTAGGGACAGGGTAGACACCATATATTTT
-	TRBJ2-1	-	TRBV29-1	CSVDLGNEQFF	TGCAGCGTTGATTTGGGTAATGAGCAGTTCTTC
few	TRBJ1-1	TRBD1	TRBV6-2/TRBV6-3	CASNQGGAHTEAFF	TGTGCCAGCAACCAGGGGGGGGCCCACACTGAAGCTTTCTTT
-	TRBJ2-7	TRBD2	TRBV4-3	CASSQGLADYYEQYF	TGCGCCAGCAGCCAAGGGCTAGCGGACTACTACGAGCAGTACTTC
-	TRBJ1-5	TRBD1	TRBV15	CATQTGGNQPQHF	TGTGCCACCCAAACAGGGGGCAATCAGCCCCAGCATTTT
-	TRBJ1-1	-	TRBV9	CASSVEAGRLMNTEAFF	TGTGCCAGCAGCGTAGAGGCGGGCCGTCTCATGAACACTGAAGCTTTCTTT
-	TRBJ1-2	TRBD1	TRBV20-1	CSARADRGDGLPNYGYTF	TGCAGCGCGAGAGCAGACAGGGGTGATGGCCTCCCTAACTATGGCTACACCTTC
-	TRBJ2-5	-	TRBV6-2/TRBV6-3	CASSPRQGLQETQYF	TGTGCCAGCAGCCCCCGTCAGGGGCTCCAAGAGACCCAGTACTTC
-	TRBJ2-3	-	TRBV27	CASSLPNGPDTQYF	TGTGCCAGCAGTTTACCGAACGGCCCAGATACGCAGTATTTT
-	TRBJ1-5	-	TRBV28	CASSDTQPQHF	TGTGCCAGCAGTGACACGCAGCCCCAGCATTTT
-	TRBJ2-1	-	TRBV10-3	CAISEHPSRGNEQFF	TGTGCCATCAGCGAACACCCTTCTAGGGGGAATGAGCAGTTCTTC
few	TRBJ1-1	-	TRBV18	CASTQVSRRGDTEAFF	TGTGCCAGCACCCAAGTTTCCCGGAGGGGAGACACTGAAGCTTTCTTT
few	TRBJ2-7	-	TRBV6-5	CASSPDGVLLIGEQYF	TGTGCCAGCAGTCCCGATGGGGTCCTTTTAATAGGGGAGCAGTACTTC
-	TRBJ1-1	-	TRBV9	CATQRAQGTEAFF	TGTGCCACCCAAAGGGCCCAGGGCACTGAAGCTTTCTTT
few	TRBJ1-1	TRBD1	TRBV6-2/TRBV6-3	CASRGTGGSEAFF	TGTGCCAGCAGGGGGACAGGGGGGTCTGAAGCTTTCTTT
-	TRBJ1-1	-	TRBV12-3/TRBV12-4	CASSASGHLEAFF	TGTGCCAGCAGTGCTTCGGGACACCTTGAAGCTTTCTTT
-	TRBJ1-1	TRBD1	TRBV6-2/TRBV6-3	CASRPHRDRVNTEAFF	TGTGCCAGCAGACCCCACCGGGACAGAGTGAACACTGAAGCTTTCTTT
-	TRBJ1-1	-	TRBV21-1	CASSPPGHNEAFF	TGTGCCAGCAGCCCCCCTGGGCATAATGAAGCTTTCTTT
-	TRBJ2-3	TRBD1	TRBV12-3/TRBV12-4	CASRSTGPSWDTQYF	TGTGCCAGCAGGTCGACAGGGCCTAGCTGGGATACGCAGTATTTT
few	TRBJ1-4	TRBD1	TRBV3-1	CASSLPGQTNEKLFF	TGTGCCAGCAGCCTTCCGGGACAGACTAATGAAAAACTGTTTTTT
-	TRBJ2-1	-	TRBV5-1	CASSRQTGLLVGNEQFF	TGCGCCAGCAGCCGGCAAACGGGACTCCTCGTCGGCAATGAGCAGTTCTTC
-	TRBJ2-1	-	TRBV28	CASSFFGGTTYNEQFF	TGTGCCAGCAGTTTTTTTGGGGGGACCACCTACAATGAGCAGTTCTTC
-	TRBJ1-5	-	TRBV5-1	CASRAGSNQPQHF	TGCGCCAGCAGGGCGGGGAGCAATCAGCCCCAGCATTTT
-	TRBJ2-7	-	TRBV29-1	CSVEDRDSTYEQYF	TGCAGCGTTGAAGATCGAGACAGCACCTACGAGCAGTACTTC
few	TRBJ2-1	TRBD2	TRBV4-3	CASSRVTGTSGRANEQFF	TGCGCCAGCAGCCGCGTCACCGGGACTAGCGGGAGGGCGAATGAGCAGTTCTTC
-	TRBJ1-1	TRBD1	TRBV29-1	CSVGKVGTGALNTEAFF	TGCAGCGTTGGAAAAGTTGGGACAGGGGCGCTGAACACTGAAGCTTTCTTT
-	TRBJ2-5	TRBD2	TRBV29-1	CSVDGTSGGRETQYF	TGCAGCGTCGACGGGACTAGCGGGGGGCGGGAGACCCAGTACTTC
-	TRBJ2-7	TRBD2	TRBV28	CASSSGKSGEQYF	TGTGCCAGCAGTAGCGGGAAGTCTGGCGAGCAGTACTTC
once	TRBJ1-1	-	TRBV27	CASSPYPPGNTEAFF	TGTGCCAGCAGTCCTTACCCGCCGGGGAACACTGAAGCTTTCTTT